Each of the 10 T cell receptor beta chains below was sequenced from the same sample in a study of Graves' ophthalmopathy and Graves' hyperthyroidism. Amplification targeted the TCR beta CDR3 regions, with RNA transcripts as the source material. The library came from an HTBI-primed first-round RT-PCR and a second-round multiplex PCR. TCRdb recomputed calls from the multiplex PCR reads with MiXCR, one row per CDR3 protein. Of a few hundred thousand distinct CDR3 sequences in the sample, roughly 15% are singletons; the top ten hold around 2.4%. Input material: peripheral blood. Receptors were obtained from an adult woman with stable Graves' hyperthyroidism.

This clonotype was detected ten times or more. V and J are TRBV7-9 and TRBJ2-7, with TRBD2 as a possible D gene (6 bases). The CDR3 sequence is 14 residues long. The V gene lost 5 bases and the J gene lost 6 bases, with 17 bases spanning the gap. Looked up from germline, CDR1 is SEHNR and CDR2 is FQNEAQ (reference sequence). The CDR3 is CASSLTGTQPEQYF. CDR3 coding DNA: TGTGCCAGCAGCCTCACCGGGACTCAACCCGAGCAGTACTTC.

There are many counts of this clonotype. This sequence joins TRBV15 and TRBJ2-7; a weak D match, TRBD1 (5 bases). Germline CDR1 reads LNHNV; CDR2 reads YYDKDF (reference sequence). Trimming took 0 bases from V and 3 from J, leaving 12 bases between them. The CDR3 sequence is 15 residues long. The CDR3, as DNA: TGTGCCACCAGCAGAGATCGGGCCAGGGTCTACGAGCAGTACTTC. It encodes CATSRDRARVYEQYF.

There are many counts of this clonotype. This chain links TRBV29-1 with TRBJ2-7, with 10 positions matching TRBD1. The CDR3 is 15 residues long. Germline V gene lookup returns CDR1 SQVTM and CDR2 ANQGSEA. The junction had 5 bases not matched to a gene; V was cut back by 0 bases and J by 3 bases. CDR3 residues: CSVEDPTGGIYEQYF. In DNA form, the CDR3 reads TGCAGCGTTGAAGACCCGACAGGGGGCATCTACGAGCAGTACTTC.

This clonotype was detected many times. The chain couples TRBV27 to TRBJ1-1; no firm D call. V lost 4 bases to trimming and J lost 3 bases, with 9 bases between them. Germline assignment: CDR1 MNHEY and CDR2 SMNVEV (reference sequence). The CDR3 runs 13 residues. The CDR3 coding sequence is TGTGCCAGCAGTTGGCGGGAGGACACTGAAGCTTTCTTT. Translated: CASSWREDTEAFF.

There are many counts of this clonotype. The chain carries TRBV4-3 and TRBJ2-5; D uncertain. Germline V gene data show CDR1 as LGHNA and CDR2 as YSLEER. V lost 1 base, J lost 5 bases, and 17 bases lay in between. The CDR3 has 16 amino acids. CDR3 nucleotide sequence: TGCGCCAGCAGCCAAGGCTCGGGTCTCGGGCGGGAGACCCAGTACTTC. The encoded protein is CASSQGSGLGRETQYF.

This clonotype occurred a few times. The genes are TRBV27 and TRBJ1-4, with TRBD1 matching 7 bases. The CDR3 runs 15 residues. With 0 bases clipped from V and 8 bases from J, the junction kept 6 bases outside the gene matches. Germline assignment: CDR1 MNHEY and CDR2 SMNVEV (reference sequence). CDR3 DNA sequence: TGTGCCAGCAGTTTATCCTGGGACAGAGGGGAAAAACTGTTTTTT. It codes for CASSLSWDRGEKLFF. The variable domain in full, completed from reference TRBV27 and TRBJ1-4, reads EAQVTQNPRYLITVTGKKLTVTCSQNMNHEYMSWYRQDPGLGLRQIYYSMNVEVTDKGDVPEGYKVSRKEKRNFPLILESPSPNQTSLYFCASSLSWDRGEKLFFGSGTQLSVL.

The table lists this clonotype with many counts. The rearrangement links TRBV5-5 to TRBJ2-7; D is undetermined. Germline-derived CDR1 and CDR2 are SGHKS and YYEKEE (reference sequence). The CDR3 is 14 amino acids. V was cut by 2 bases and J by 0 bases, with 9 bases left in between. The CDR3 nucleotides read TGTGCCAGCAGCTTTTGGCAGGACTCCTACGAGCAGTACTTC. This gives the protein CASSFWQDSYEQYF.

This clonotype occurred many times. The chain has TRBV27 and TRBJ2-5, with TRBD2 matching 10 bases. V lost 5 bases to trimming and J lost 7 bases; unmatched junction nucleotides: 10. The CDR3 totals 15 residues. CDR1 MNHEY and CDR2 SMNVEV come from the germline V gene (reference sequence). For the CDR3, the DNA is TGTGCCAGCAGTCCGTTAGCGGGGGGAAGACGGACCCAGTACTTC. Its protein is CASSPLAGGRRTQYF.

This clonotype has at least ten counts. This sequence joins TRBV19 and TRBJ2-7; no clear D gene. This CDR3 contains 17 residues. V was shortened by 4 bases and J by 0 bases, with 19 bases between the two germline ends. Germline V lookup: CDR1 LNHDA, CDR2 SQIVND (reference sequence). CDR3 sequence reads: CASSKAGPYKSSYEQYF. The DNA of the CDR3 is TGTGCCAGTAGTAAAGCCGGGCCTTATAAGAGCTCCTACGAGCAGTACTTC.

The gene calls are TRBV4-1 and TRBJ2-2; 9 bases fit TRBD1. J was trimmed by 3 bases and V by 2 bases; bases with no gene match: 16. Germline loops: CDR1 MGHRA, CDR2 YSYEKL. The CDR3 extends over 20 amino acids. The CDR3 loop is CASSQLALYGQGPDTGELFF. DNA for the CDR3: TGCGCCAGCAGCCAACTTGCCTTGTATGGACAGGGGCCGGACACCGGGGAGCTGTTTTTT.